One sample yielded the 2 T cell receptor beta chains listed below, sequenced in a study of blood T cells in healthy people across ages. Then a second PCR, running about 7 to 11 cycles, was carried out with a sample-barcoded 5' primer and a J-beta primer mix. A single record per CDR3 protein comes from TCRdb applying MiXCR to the 5' RACE reads. Of some 320,000 distinct CDR3 sequences in the sample, less than 30% are singletons; the top ten hold around 29%. Sequencing input: blood. Receptors were obtained from a woman in her sixties or seventies in good health.

This chain uses TRBV20-1 with TRBJ2-1; D gene uncertain. The CDR3 sequence is 11 residues long. V lost 3 bases, J lost 6 bases, and 6 bases lay in between. Germline CDR1 and CDR2: DFQATT and SNEGSKA (reference sequence). CDR3 loop: CSARKVNEQFF. The CDR3 DNA follows: TGCAGTGCTAGGAAAGTCAATGAGCAGTTCTTC.

The chain has TRBV12-3 or TRBV12-4 and TRBJ2-7; D remains ambiguous. Trimming removed 1 base at V and 6 bases at J, with 13 bases between. The CDR3 runs 14 residues. The CDR3 loop is CASSLEGPPGEQYF. CDR3 DNA: TGTGCCAGCAGTTTAGAAGGTCCTCCTGGCGAGCAGTACTTC.